The rows below give T cell receptor beta chains drawn from one sample of a study of CD8 T cells in Susac syndrome. In TCRdb, the immunoSEQ multiplex PCR reads were re-called with MiXCR into one record per CDR3 protein. Of 100,000 to 150,000 distinct CDR3 sequences listed, 90% to 95% are singletons. The sequenced material came from CD4+ T cells from PBMCs. All receptors derive from a human donor with multiple sclerosis. CDR3s include the opening cysteine and the closing phenylalanine or tryptophan. A D gene is named only where the DNA matches it firmly. Expanded clones are given a class, and other clones once, few, many or no size at all.

v_gene,abundance,d_gene,j_gene,CDR3nt,CDR3aa
TRBV5-1,.,.,TRBJ2-1,TGCGCCAGCAGTTTTGGGCCAGCAGGGAATGAGCAGTTCTTC,CASSFGPAGNEQFF
TRBV30,.,.,TRBJ1-3,TGTGCCTGGAGTCCGCAGGGAGGAAACACCATATATTTT,CAWSPQGGNTIYF
TRBV6-6,.,.,TRBJ2-5,TGTGCCACTTCCTGGGAGCGGGAGACCCAGTACTTC,CATSWERETQYF
TRBV4-1,.,.,TRBJ1-1,TGCGCCAGCAGCCCTCTCGAGGGGATGAACACTGAAGCTTTCTTT,CASSPLEGMNTEAFF
TRBV19,.,.,TRBJ1-2,TGTGCCAGTAGACAATGGGCGATTGAGGGCTACACCTTC,CASRQWAIEGYTF
TRBV7-9,once,.,TRBJ2-5,TGTGCCAGCAGCCCCTGGGACGGGAGACTCCAAGAGACCCAGTACTTC,CASSPWDGRLQETQYF
TRBV6-2/TRBV6-3,once,.,TRBJ2-7,TGTGCCAGCAGTTCGTCTCCCGGGGCCTACGAGCAGTACTTC,CASSSSPGAYEQYF
TRBV3-1,.,.,TRBJ2-2,TGTGCCAGCAGCCAAGACCCCCGACAGACCGGGGAGCTGTTTTTT,CASSQDPRQTGELFF
TRBV13,.,.,TRBJ1-2,TGTGCCAGCAGCTTGGGCAGGGATGGGGCTAACTATGGCTACACCTTC,CASSLGRDGANYGYTF
TRBV24-1,.,TRBD2,TRBJ2-3,TGTGCCACCAGTGATGCTAGCGGGAGCACAGATACGCAGTATTTT,CATSDASGSTDTQYF
TRBV9,.,TRBD1,TRBJ1-1,TGTGCCAGCAGCAAAGGGGACAGGGGGGAAAGTGAAGCTTTCTTT,CASSKGDRGESEAFF
TRBV30,.,TRBD2,TRBJ2-1,TGTGCCTGGAGCCAGACTAGCGGGAGTCAAGGGCAGTTCTTC,CAWSQTSGSQGQFF
TRBV29-1,.,.,TRBJ1-1,TGCAGCGTCGACACTTCTAAGGTGGCTTTCTTT,CSVDTSKVAFF
TRBV7-9,.,.,TRBJ1-1,TGTGCCAGCAGCTCCCTCACTGAAGCTTTCTTT,CASSSLTEAFF
TRBV30,.,TRBD1,TRBJ1-5,TGTGCCTGGAGTCTCGACAGGGGTGATAGCCAGCCCCAGCTTTTT,CAWSLDRGDSQPQLF
TRBV24-1,.,TRBD2,TRBJ2-5,TGTGCCACCAGTGATGAGGGAGGGGAGACCCAGTACTTC,CATSDEGGETQYF
TRBV7-2,.,TRBD1,TRBJ1-2,TGTGCCAGCAGCCCGGGACAGGGAGAAGGCTACACCTTC,CASSPGQGEGYTF
TRBV10-1,.,.,TRBJ2-3,TGCGCCAGCAGTGTAGCGGATTCTAGCACAGATACGCAGTATTTT,CASSVADSSTDTQYF
TRBV11-3,.,.,TRBJ1-3,TGTGCCAGCAGCTTAAGAGACGCTGGAAACACCATATATTTT,CASSLRDAGNTIYF
TRBV30,.,TRBD1,TRBJ2-3,TGTGCCTGCCGGGACAGGGGCACAGATACGCAGTATTTT,CACRDRGTDTQYF
TRBV7-9,.,.,TRBJ1-3,TGTGCCAGCAGCTTAGCGGTCCAGGGAGACGGAAACACCATATATTTT,CASSLAVQGDGNTIYF
TRBV18,.,.,TRBJ2-5,TGTGCCAGCTCACCTACAGCCATTAACCAAGAGACCCAGTACTTC,CASSPTAINQETQYF
TRBV18,.,TRBD1,TRBJ1-1,TGTGCCAGCTCGCTGGGACAGAACATGAACACTGAAGCTTTCTTT,CASSLGQNMNTEAFF
TRBV20-1,.,TRBD1,TRBJ1-1,TGCAGTGCTAGACGACAGGGGGTTAGCACTGAAGCTTTCTTT,CSARRQGVSTEAFF
TRBV5-1,.,.,TRBJ2-1,TGCGCCAGCAGTTTTAGCGGCAGCTCCTACAATGAGCAGTTCTTC,CASSFSGSSYNEQFF